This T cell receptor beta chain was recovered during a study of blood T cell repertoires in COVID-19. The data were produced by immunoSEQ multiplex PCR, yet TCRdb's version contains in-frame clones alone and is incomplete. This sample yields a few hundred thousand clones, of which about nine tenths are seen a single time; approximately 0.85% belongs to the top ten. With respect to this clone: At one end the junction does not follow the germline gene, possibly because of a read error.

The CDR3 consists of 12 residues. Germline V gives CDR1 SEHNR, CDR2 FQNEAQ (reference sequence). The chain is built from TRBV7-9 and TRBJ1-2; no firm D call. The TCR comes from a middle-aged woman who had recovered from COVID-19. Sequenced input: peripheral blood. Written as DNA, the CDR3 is TGTGCCAGCAGCTTAGCGGTTGGAACTATGGCCTTC. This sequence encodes CASSLAVGTMAF.